This is a list of T cell receptor beta chains from one sample in a study of cytomegalovirus exposure and HLA in healthy donors. Clones were read by immunoSEQ multiplex PCR, and TCRdb kept only the in-frame ones, dropping some. The repertoire holds some 120,000 clones, with 73% as singletons. The sample was PBMCs. The source of these receptors is a man in his sixties in good health and CMV-seropositive. Each CDR3 is given with its conserved first and last residue. D genes are given only for firm matches. Rows may omit the clone size; those that give it use once, few, many or a size class.

d_gene: .; j_gene: TRBJ1-4; abundance: .; v_gene: TRBV30; CDR3nt: TGTGCCTGGAGTAATACGGAACTGTTTTTT; CDR3aa: CAWSNTELFF
d_gene: .; j_gene: TRBJ1-1; abundance: .; v_gene: TRBV27; CDR3nt: TGTGCCAGCAGAACGAATGAGGGAGCTTTCTTT; CDR3aa: CASRTNEGAFF
d_gene: TRBD1; j_gene: TRBJ2-5; abundance: .; v_gene: TRBV28; CDR3nt: TGTGCCAGCAGTTTGGGACAGGGAGGAACCCAGTACTTC; CDR3aa: CASSLGQGGTQYF
d_gene: .; j_gene: TRBJ1-4; abundance: once; v_gene: TRBV5-1; CDR3nt: TGCGCCAGCAGCCCTATGCGGGAGTTTGGTGAAAAACTGTTTTTT; CDR3aa: CASSPMREFGEKLFF
d_gene: .; j_gene: TRBJ2-1; abundance: few; v_gene: TRBV29-1; CDR3nt: TGCAGCGTTGTCTATGCAGGGACATCATACAATGAGCAGTTCTTC; CDR3aa: CSVVYAGTSYNEQFF
d_gene: .; j_gene: TRBJ2-7; abundance: once; v_gene: TRBV7-9; CDR3nt: TGTTCCAGCAGTATTGACAGTAACGAGCAGTACTTC; CDR3aa: CSSSIDSNEQYF
d_gene: .; j_gene: TRBJ2-1; abundance: .; v_gene: TRBV5-4; CDR3nt: TGTGCCAGCTGCCCAGAGGGCCAAACTTACAATGAGCAGTTCTTC; CDR3aa: CASCPEGQTYNEQFF
d_gene: TRBD2; j_gene: TRBJ2-3; abundance: .; v_gene: TRBV28; CDR3nt: TGTGCCAGCAGTTTCCTGCCGGGACTAGCGGGGGTCCTTAGCACAGATACGCAGTATTTT; CDR3aa: CASSFLPGLAGVLSTDTQYF
d_gene: .; j_gene: TRBJ2-5; abundance: .; v_gene: TRBV5-6; CDR3nt: TGTGCCAGCAGCTCAGGGGATCGGGGGGCCCAGTACTTC; CDR3aa: CASSSGDRGAQYF
d_gene: TRBD1; j_gene: TRBJ2-7; abundance: .; v_gene: TRBV28; CDR3nt: TGTGCCAGCAGTTTAAGGGGGCACCTCTACGAGCAGTACTTC; CDR3aa: CASSLRGHLYEQYF
d_gene: TRBD1; j_gene: TRBJ2-7; abundance: .; v_gene: TRBV19; CDR3nt: TGTGCCAGTAGTCCCCCCGAGACAGGGTTCCCCTTGTTC; CDR3aa: CASSPPETGFPLF
d_gene: .; j_gene: TRBJ1-2; abundance: .; v_gene: TRBV9; CDR3nt: TGTGCCAGCAGGCCTAGTAGGCAGGGTTGGGGAGGCTACACCTTC; CDR3aa: CASRPSRQGWGGYTF
d_gene: .; j_gene: TRBJ1-5; abundance: .; v_gene: TRBV2; CDR3nt: TGTGCCAGCAGTGGCTTAGGGGGAGTAGATCAGCCCCAGCATTTT; CDR3aa: CASSGLGGVDQPQHF
d_gene: .; j_gene: TRBJ2-2; abundance: .; v_gene: TRBV2; CDR3nt: TGTGCCAGCAGTGCAGGGTGGTCCCTTACCGGGGAGCTGTTTTTT; CDR3aa: CASSAGWSLTGELFF
d_gene: .; j_gene: TRBJ1-1; abundance: .; v_gene: TRBV4-1; CDR3nt: TGCGCCAGCAGCCACGCCGCGATTACAGGGTCTGGTAAAACTGAAGCTTTCTTT; CDR3aa: CASSHAAITGSGKTEAFF
d_gene: TRBD1; j_gene: TRBJ2-5; abundance: .; v_gene: TRBV11-1; CDR3nt: TGTGCCAGCAGCCTGGGACAGCAAAAGACCCAGTACTTC; CDR3aa: CASSLGQQKTQYF
d_gene: .; j_gene: TRBJ1-2; abundance: .; v_gene: TRBV30; CDR3nt: TGTGCCGGGAATCAGGGGACGTATGGCTACACCTTC; CDR3aa: CAGNQGTYGYTF
d_gene: .; j_gene: TRBJ2-1; abundance: .; v_gene: TRBV5-8; CDR3nt: TGTGCCAGCAGCCAGGGTTGGGGAAGGTATGAGCAGTTCTTC; CDR3aa: CASSQGWGRYEQFF
d_gene: TRBD1; j_gene: TRBJ1-1; abundance: .; v_gene: TRBV15; CDR3nt: TGTGCCACCAGCAGCGGGACAGCCATGAACACTGAAGCTTTCTTT; CDR3aa: CATSSGTAMNTEAFF
d_gene: .; j_gene: TRBJ1-3; abundance: .; v_gene: TRBV9; CDR3nt: TGTGCCAGCAGCGTGGACAGTGGAAACACCATATATTTT; CDR3aa: CASSVDSGNTIYF
d_gene: .; j_gene: TRBJ1-4; abundance: .; v_gene: TRBV7-3; CDR3nt: TGTGCCAGCAGCTTCTTAGGCAGGGTGGATGCAACTAATGAAAAACTGTTTTTT; CDR3aa: CASSFLGRVDATNEKLFF
d_gene: TRBD1; j_gene: TRBJ2-7; abundance: .; v_gene: TRBV6-1; CDR3nt: TGTGCCAGCAGCGCCATGGGACAGTTCGGCGAGCAGTACTTC; CDR3aa: CASSAMGQFGEQYF
d_gene: .; j_gene: TRBJ1-1; abundance: .; v_gene: TRBV5-1; CDR3nt: TGCGCCAGCAAGTCGCAGGGGATGAGCACTGAAGCTTTCTTT; CDR3aa: CASKSQGMSTEAFF
d_gene: TRBD2; j_gene: TRBJ2-7; abundance: .; v_gene: TRBV18; CDR3nt: TGTGCCAGCTCACCGGGGACTAGGAGCGAGCAGTACTTC; CDR3aa: CASSPGTRSEQYF
d_gene: TRBD1; j_gene: TRBJ1-5; abundance: .; v_gene: TRBV19; CDR3nt: TGTGCCAGTAGCCCTACAAAGACAGGGTTGGATCAGCCCCAGCATTTT; CDR3aa: CASSPTKTGLDQPQHF
d_gene: TRBD2; j_gene: TRBJ2-3; abundance: .; v_gene: TRBV5-1; CDR3nt: TGCGCCAGCAGCTTGGGCACTAGCGGGGGGGATACGCAGTATTTT; CDR3aa: CASSLGTSGGDTQYF
d_gene: TRBD1; j_gene: TRBJ1-3; abundance: .; v_gene: TRBV9; CDR3nt: TGTGCCAGCAGCGTAGCCGGGACAGGGGTCGCCGGAAACACCATATATTTT; CDR3aa: CASSVAGTGVAGNTIYF
d_gene: TRBD2; j_gene: TRBJ2-1; abundance: many; v_gene: TRBV27; CDR3nt: TGTGCCAGCAGTCTCAAACCGGGACTAGCGGGGCTGAACAATGAGCAGTTCTTC; CDR3aa: CASSLKPGLAGLNNEQFF
d_gene: .; j_gene: TRBJ1-2; abundance: few; v_gene: TRBV7-2; CDR3nt: TGTGCCAGCAGCTTAGAATCGGGACACCCCTATGGCTACACCTTC; CDR3aa: CASSLESGHPYGYTF
d_gene: .; j_gene: TRBJ1-2; abundance: once; v_gene: TRBV29-1; CDR3nt: TGCAGCGTTATGAGGGGGGGTGACTATGGCTACACCTTC; CDR3aa: CSVMRGGDYGYTF
d_gene: TRBD1; j_gene: TRBJ1-4; abundance: .; v_gene: TRBV5-4; CDR3nt: TGTGCCAGCAGCTCCGGGACAGGGGATGAAAAACTGTTTTTT; CDR3aa: CASSSGTGDEKLFF
d_gene: TRBD1; j_gene: TRBJ2-7; abundance: .; v_gene: TRBV5-1; CDR3nt: TGCGCCAGCAGCTTTCAGGGGGCCTACGAGCAGTACTTC; CDR3aa: CASSFQGAYEQYF
d_gene: TRBD1; j_gene: TRBJ1-2; abundance: .; v_gene: TRBV5-4; CDR3nt: TGTGCCAGCAGCTACCGGGACAGGTTTTATGGCTACACCTTC; CDR3aa: CASSYRDRFYGYTF
d_gene: .; j_gene: TRBJ1-1; abundance: once; v_gene: TRBV5-1; CDR3nt: TGCGCCAGCAGCTTGGGTACGGGCACTGAAGCTTTCTTT; CDR3aa: CASSLGTGTEAFF
d_gene: TRBD1; j_gene: TRBJ2-5; abundance: .; v_gene: TRBV11-2; CDR3nt: TGTGCCAGCAGCCGAGACAGGGGCATCCAAGAGACCCAGTACTTC; CDR3aa: CASSRDRGIQETQYF
d_gene: TRBD1; j_gene: TRBJ1-1; abundance: .; v_gene: TRBV5-1; CDR3nt: TGCGCCAGCCGGGGAACCGGGACAGATAGAAAAGCTTTCTTT; CDR3aa: CASRGTGTDRKAFF
d_gene: TRBD2; j_gene: TRBJ2-1; abundance: few; v_gene: TRBV6-5; CDR3nt: TGTGCCAGCGGGGAGGGATACAATGAGCAGTTCTTC; CDR3aa: CASGEGYNEQFF
d_gene: TRBD2; j_gene: TRBJ2-1; abundance: .; v_gene: TRBV14; CDR3nt: TGTGCCAGCAGCCTCCTGGCGGGGGGGTACAATGAGCAGTTCTTC; CDR3aa: CASSLLAGGYNEQFF
d_gene: TRBD2; j_gene: TRBJ2-7; abundance: .; v_gene: TRBV25-1; CDR3nt: TGTGCCAGCAGTGACAAGGCGGGGGTGGGGCATCGCTACGAGCAGTACTTC; CDR3aa: CASSDKAGVGHRYEQYF
d_gene: .; j_gene: TRBJ2-2; abundance: .; v_gene: TRBV7-3; CDR3nt: TGTGCCAGCAGCTTGTTAGGGGCTAACACCGGGGAGCTGTTTTTT; CDR3aa: CASSLLGANTGELFF
d_gene: TRBD1; j_gene: TRBJ2-2; abundance: .; v_gene: TRBV19; CDR3nt: TGTGCCAGTAGTAAAGGGGGCGCGGGCACCGGGGAGCTGTTTTTT; CDR3aa: CASSKGGAGTGELFF
d_gene: TRBD1; j_gene: TRBJ1-1; abundance: .; v_gene: TRBV5-1; CDR3nt: TGCGCCAGCAGCTTGGTACAGGGGTTAGGGAACACTGAAGCTTTCTTT; CDR3aa: CASSLVQGLGNTEAFF
d_gene: TRBD1; j_gene: TRBJ1-5; abundance: once; v_gene: TRBV28; CDR3nt: TGTGCCACGGTCAGGGGGAATCAGCCCCAGCATTTT; CDR3aa: CATVRGNQPQHF
d_gene: TRBD2; j_gene: TRBJ2-1; abundance: .; v_gene: TRBV18; CDR3nt: TGTGCCAGCTCACCACCGGGGGGGTTGGTCTCAGACAAGCAGTTCTTC; CDR3aa: CASSPPGGLVSDKQFF
d_gene: .; j_gene: TRBJ1-4; abundance: .; v_gene: TRBV6-6; CDR3nt: TGTGCCAGCTGCATCGGGGGGCCAACTAATGAAAAACTGTTTTTT; CDR3aa: CASCIGGPTNEKLFF
d_gene: TRBD1; j_gene: TRBJ1-2; abundance: few; v_gene: TRBV5-1; CDR3nt: TGCGCCAGCAGCCCTACAGGGGCGCAGGACTATGGCTACACCTTC; CDR3aa: CASSPTGAQDYGYTF